The T cell receptor (beta chain) described here comes from a study of blood T cell repertoires in COVID-19. Across the study: Both acute and convalescent COVID-19 samples were obtained from the United States, Italy and Spain. PBMCs, B-cell-depleted T cells, or T cells were the source of the cDNA or gDNA that made up the material.

This clone has only a few counts. The authors' processing: Amplifying reference gene primers gave estimates of nucleated cell counts. TCRdb keeps only in-frame clones here, not all; method: immunoSEQ multiplex PCR. V and J calls and clone size are copied from that table; D and trimming were computed from the DNA. The table shows around 140,000 clones, with about 87% occurring only once. The CDR3 loop spans 13 amino acids. The germline V and J ends were trimmed by 0 bases and 6 bases, with 8 bases remaining between them. Germline V gene lookup returns CDR1 SGHTA and CDR2 FQGNSA. The sequence derives from a woman between 50 and 59 years old with acute or convalescent COVID-19. The chain joins TRBV7-2 to TRBJ1-1; D unclear. Sequenced: peripheral blood. The CDR3 nucleotides read TGTGCCAGCAGCTTAGCGGGCAGATCTGAAGCTTTCTTT. Translated: CASSLAGRSEAFF.